This T cell receptor beta chain was found in a study of T cells after yellow fever vaccination. The CDR3 totals 15 residues. V was pared by 6 bases and J by 4 bases, with 22 bases between. CDR1 and CDR2 (germline): DFQATT, SNEGSKA (reference sequence). TCRdb recomputed calls from the 5' RACE reads with MiXCR, one row per CDR3 protein. The data show more than 75,000 distinct CDR3 sequences, under 9% seen once. This clonotype was detected a few times. This chain connects TRBV20-1 to TRBJ2-7, with a tentative D call TRBD2 (6 bases). Sequencing used CD8+ T cells not binding an NS4B(214-222) dextramer, sorted from PBMCs, obtained around 15 days after the first yellow fever vaccination. The TCR sequence derives from a man between 18 and 35 years old who received the YFV17D yellow fever vaccine. In DNA form, the CDR3 reads TGCAGTGCCGCTATTCTCGGGAGTCCCCAATACGAGCAGTACTTC. It codes for CSAAILGSPQYEQYF.